These 22 T cell receptor beta chains were all obtained from the same sample, sequenced in a study of cytomegalovirus exposure and HLA in healthy donors (dated by TCRdb to 2016 to 2017). Libraries came from the immunoSEQ multiplex PCR assay. The multiplex PCR relied on a mix of 60 forward primers for TCR Vbeta segments and 13 reverse primers for TCR Jbeta segments. This is the immuneACCESS table as TCRdb keeps it, with only in-frame sequences that have V and J called. A part of the clones is gone; compared with another copy, unresolved V genes explain less than half, and the rest is unexplained. Here the sample has 150,000 to 180,000 clones; roughly 80% occur a single time. Of the sample, roughly 4% is held by the ten largest clones. Material for sequencing was PBMCs. These receptors were taken from a woman aged 35 to 49 in good health and CMV-seronegative.

The chain links TRBV6-5 to TRBJ1-2; a weak D match, TRBD1 (6 bases). Germline values: CDR1 MNHEY, CDR2 SVGAGI. V lost 2 bases to trimming and J lost 5 bases, with 15 bases between them. The CDR3 runs 15 residues. Here the CDR3 reads CASSYGQPDLYGYTF. The CDR3 DNA follows: TGTGCCAGCAGTTACGGACAGCCTGACCTATATGGCTACACCTTC.

The chain carries TRBV27 and TRBJ1-6, with a possible D match to TRBD1 (5 bases). This CDR3 is built from 15 residues. In germline, CDR1 is MNHEY, CDR2 SMNVEV (reference sequence). Trimming left V 0 bases short and J 10 bases short, with 13 bases between. The CDR3 loop is CASSLSSGGASPLHF. The CDR3 DNA reads as TGTGCCAGCAGTTTATCTTCAGGAGGGGCATCACCCCTCCACTTT.

This clone was found once. The V and J genes are TRBV13 and TRBJ2-5, with a weak D call TRBD1 (5 bases). The CDR3 length is 13 residues. Between the trimmed V and J ends, which lost 4 bases and 3 bases, there was a span of 9 bases. From germline, CDR1 is PRHDT and CDR2 FYEKMQ (reference sequence). CDR3 residues: CASSSTGKETQYF. In DNA form, the CDR3 reads TGTGCCAGCAGCTCCACAGGAAAAGAGACCCAGTACTTC.

The chain carries TRBV6-5 and TRBJ1-5, with D unresolved. V was shortened by 6 bases and J by 3 bases, with 9 bases between the two germline ends. Germline values: CDR1 MNHEY, CDR2 SVGAGI. This CDR3 comprises 13 residues. The CDR3 sequence: CASSLRINQPQHF. CDR3 in DNA: TGTGCCAGCAGCCTAAGAATCAATCAGCCCCAGCATTTT.

The V gene is TRBV7-2, the J gene TRBJ2-7, with 8 bases lining up with TRBD2. V shed 3 bases and J 5 bases; nucleotides not matched to a gene: 9. The length of the CDR3 is 15 residues. Looked up from germline, CDR1 is SGHTA and CDR2 is FQGNSA. CDR3 sequence: CASSLLAGPDHEQYF. The CDR3 bases are TGTGCCAGCAGCTTGTTAGCGGGACCCGACCACGAGCAGTACTTC.

The chain joins TRBV7-8 to TRBJ1-2; the match to TRBD1 covers 7 bases. The CDR3 has 15 amino acids. Germline CDR1 is SGHVS and CDR2 is FQNEAQ. V was pared by 2 bases and J by 8 bases, with 11 bases of the junction left unmatched. Here the CDR3 DNA reads TGTGCCAGCAGCTTACGCCTACAGGGGCGAAGGGGCTACACCTTC. Translation gives CASSLRLQGRRGYTF.

The V call is TRBV9, the J call TRBJ2-1, with 8 bases aligning to TRBD2. Germline CDR1 reads SGDLS; CDR2 reads YYNGEE. V lost 4 bases, J lost 7 bases, and 7 bases stayed unmatched. This CDR3 is 14 amino acids long. In DNA, the CDR3 is TGTGCCAGCAGCCGGGGGGGGCTAGCGAATGAGCAGTTCTTC. It yields the protein CASSRGGLANEQFF. Filled out from reference TRBV9 and TRBJ2-1, the complete variable domain reads DSGVTQTPKHLITATGQRVTLRCSPRSGDLSVYWYQQSLDQGLQFLIQYYNGEERAKGNILERFSAQQFPDLHSELNLSSLELGDSALYFCASSRGGLANEQFFGPGTRLTVL.

In this sample, this clone turned up a few times. The gene calls are TRBV10-3 and TRBJ2-7, with D tentatively TRBD2 (6 bases). The V gene's germline CDR1 is ENHRY and CDR2 SYGVKD. V was trimmed by 3 bases and J by 5 bases, leaving 20 bases between them. There are 16 residues in the CDR3. CDR3 DNA: TGTGCCATCAGTGAACACAGCGGCCGGGAGCGGCACGAGCAGTACTTC. Its translation is CAISEHSGRERHEQYF.

The rearrangement uses TRBV19 and TRBJ2-1; D might be TRBD1 (6 bases). The CDR3 runs 17 residues. V was shortened by 3 bases and J by 4 bases, with 19 bases between the two germline ends. CDR1 is LNHDA and CDR2 is SQIVND in the germline V gene (reference sequence). The CDR3 sequence: CASSIGGSPDLYNEQFF. The CDR3 DNA reads TGTGCCAGTAGTATTGGGGGCAGCCCGGACTTATACAATGAGCAGTTCTTC. The full variable domain, completed using reference TRBV19 and TRBJ2-1, is DGGITQSPKYLFRKEGQNVTLSCEQNLNHDAMYWYRQDPGQGLRLIYYSQIVNDFQKGDIAEGYSVSREKKESFPLTVTSAQKNPTAFYLCASSIGGSPDLYNEQFFGPGTRLTVL.

The chain combines TRBV10-3 with TRBJ2-1; D uncertain. The CDR3 spans 14 residues. V was trimmed by 2 bases and J by 0 bases, leaving 5 bases between them. From germline, CDR1 is ENHRY and CDR2 SYGVKD. The CDR3 loop reads CAISETYSYNEQFF. In DNA form, the CDR3 reads TGTGCCATCAGTGAGACATACTCCTACAATGAGCAGTTCTTC.

CDR3 nucleotide sequence: TGTGCCACCAGCAGACAACAGGGGGCTGGTCAGCCCCAGCATTTT. Its translation: CATSRQQGAGQPQHF. V gene TRBV15 combines with J gene TRBJ1-5; 9 nucleotides align to TRBD1. This CDR3 contains 15 residues. V was clipped by 2 bases and J by 6 bases; unmatched bases: 5. Germline V gene sequence: CDR1 LNHNV, CDR2 YYDKDF (reference sequence).

The V and J genes are TRBV2 and TRBJ1-2, with 8 bases matching TRBD1. The CDR3 loop spans 14 amino acids. V shed 6 bases and J 6 bases; nucleotides not matched to a gene: 9. Per the germline V gene, CDR1 is SNHLY and CDR2 is FYNNEI. This chain's CDR3 is CASSLDGQGDGYTF. CDR3 nucleotides: TGTGCCAGCAGCCTAGACGGACAGGGAGATGGCTACACCTTC.

The chain combines TRBV29-1 with TRBJ2-7; D is unresolved. The germline gives CDR1 SQVTM, CDR2 ANQGSEA. V lost 1 base and J lost 5, with 9 bases in between. The CDR3 runs to 12 residues. CDR3 sequence (DNA): TGCAGCGTTGAAGGAAACTACAACGAGCAGTACTTC. Translation: CSVEGNYNEQYF.

The CDR3 region has the DNA TGCGCCAGCAGCTTGGTCCCCCCTTCGAACACCGGGGAGCTGTTTTTT. It codes for CASSLVPPSNTGELFF. V usage is TRBV5-1 and J usage is TRBJ2-2; D gene uncertain. The CDR3 loop spans 16 amino acids. Deletions cut 0 bases from V and 0 bases from J, with 9 bases between. Germline loops: CDR1 SGHRS, CDR2 YFSETQ.

This chain uses TRBV5-6 with TRBJ2-4; perhaps TRBD2 as D (5 bases). This CDR3 has 14 residues. V shed 4 bases and J shed 1 base, with 9 bases lying between them. The germline V gene has CDR1 SGHDT and CDR2 YYEEEE. This CDR3 reads CASSPPGAKNIQYF. In nucleotides, the CDR3 is TGTGCCAGCAGCCCTCCGGGGGCCAAAAACATTCAGTACTTC.

The V call is TRBV19, the J call TRBJ2-5, with 8 bases matching TRBD1. The CDR3 totals 15 residues. Trimming at V came to 5 bases and at J to 1 base, leaving 6 bases not matched to a gene. Germline V gene sequence: CDR1 LNHDA, CDR2 SQIVND (reference sequence). The CDR3 DNA follows: TGTGCCAGTAGTCGACAGGGGTCGTTCCAAGAGACCCAGTACTTC. It specifies CASSRQGSFQETQYF. The full variable domain, with the rest looked up from reference TRBV19 and TRBJ2-5, is DGGITQSPKYLFRKEGQNVTLSCEQNLNHDAMYWYRQDPGQGLRLIYYSQIVNDFQKGDIAEGYSVSREKKESFPLTVTSAQKNPTAFYLCASSRQGSFQETQYFGPGTRLLVL.

The chain has TRBV10-3 and TRBJ2-7; D is possibly TRBD1 (6 bases). Trimming cost V 6 bases and J 2 bases, with 14 bases left between them. Germline lookup yields CDR1 ENHRY and CDR2 SYGVKD. The CDR3 is 14 amino acids. The CDR3 nucleotides are TGTGCCATCAGCCCGGGACAAGGCCCCTACGAGCAGTACTTC. It encodes CAISPGQGPYEQYF.

V is TRBV6-5 and J is TRBJ1-1, with 9 bases identical to TRBD1. CDR3 length equals 16 residues. V lost 4 bases and J lost 4; bases outside the gene matches: 10. Looked up from germline, CDR1 is MNHEY and CDR2 is SVGAGI. The CDR3 sequence: CASSWSSGQGTTEAFF. Written as DNA, the CDR3 is TGTGCCAGCAGTTGGAGCTCCGGACAGGGGACCACTGAAGCTTTCTTT.

The chain uses TRBV5-4 and TRBJ2-2; a weak D match, TRBD2 (6 bases). With 5 bases removed from V and 6 bases from J, the gap between germline ends came to 20 bases. The CDR3 is made up of 16 amino acids. CDR1 SGHNT and CDR2 YYREEE come from the germline V gene (reference sequence). The CDR3 coding sequence is TGTGCCAGCAGACCGCGGCGGGGTGGGGAGTCCGGGGAGCTGTTTTTT. It codes for CASRPRRGGESGELFF.

The V gene is TRBV10-3, the J gene TRBJ2-7; 11 bases align to TRBD2. Germline loops: CDR1 ENHRY, CDR2 SYGVKD. V lost 2 bases, J lost 3 bases, and 9 bases stayed unmatched. The CDR3 spans 17 residues. The CDR3 loop reads CAISEILLAGVGYEQYF. The CDR3 region has the DNA TGTGCCATCAGTGAGATTCTACTAGCGGGAGTAGGCTACGAGCAGTACTTC.

This clone was recorded a few times. Here the CDR3 DNA reads TGTGCCAGCAGTTATCTGGTCGGGACTGAAGCTTTCTTT. This sequence encodes CASSYLVGTEAFF. The V call is TRBV6-5, the J call TRBJ1-1; D remains ambiguous. Deletions cut 3 bases from V and 5 bases from J, with 10 bases between. This CDR3 contains 13 residues. CDR1 is MNHEY and CDR2 is SVGAGI in the germline V gene.

This chain connects TRBV27 to TRBJ2-1, with TRBD2 as a possible D gene (6 bases). Trimming took off 3 bases at V and 8 bases at J, with 14 bases between the two ends. This CDR3 is 14 amino acids long. Germline CDR1 and CDR2: MNHEY and SMNVEV (reference sequence). The CDR3 sequence is CASSFRRGGDEQFF. The CDR3 DNA reads as TGTGCCAGCAGTTTCCGCCGTGGAGGGGATGAGCAGTTCTTC.